This T cell receptor (beta chain) was sequenced in a study of T cells in Graves' hyperthyroidism and ophthalmopathy (dated by TCRdb to about 2019). Context from the whole study: Peripheral blood samples were taken at initial diagnosis, before any treatment was given. A discovery cohort of around 100 patients, fewer than 50 with Graves' ophthalmopathy and approximately 60 with stable Graves' hyperthyroidism, was used to find distinguishing TCR V-J signatures. Prospective prediction of ophthalmopathy was tested in an independent validation cohort consisting of under 20 hyperthyroidism patients and approximately 16 patients who later progressed to ophthalmopathy. The 100 discovery patients were randomly split 7:3 into training and test sets. In addition, the study compared T-cell repertoires in thyroid tissue and in blood from over 5 Graves' hyperthyroidism patients. Following sampling, methimazole starting at 30 mg daily was given to hyperthyroidism patients, and high-dose intravenous methylprednisolone was given to ophthalmopathy patients. The paper reports TCR Vbeta CDR3 sequencing of some 140 peripheral blood samples: approximately 43 ophthalmopathy, fewer than 80 hyperthyroidism and approximately 17 progressor patients.

A patient counted as having stable Graves' hyperthyroidism if no progression to ophthalmopathy occurred over 18 months of follow-up. Hyperthyroidism patients were newly diagnosed, with disease duration under 2 months, and aged 18 to 65 years. The study excluded patients with uncontrolled infections, other autoimmune diseases, pregnancy or lactation. Clinical symptoms, serum thyroxine and TRAb, thyroid ultrasound, and orbital computed tomography formed the basis for the diagnoses. Ficoll-Paque density gradient centrifugation was used to isolate PBMCs from about 10 ml of fresh peripheral blood. Trizol reagent was used to extract total RNA, and RNA quality was then checked on an Agilent 2100 Bioanalyzer. Points the paper makes about the study in general: In validation, the model predicted progression to ophthalmopathy with around 71% sensitivity and 72% to 85% specificity, a median of 6.5 months before onset. Sample size was not statistically predetermined, and blinding of investigators to group allocation was not performed. Blood samples also contained most of the expanded thyroid clonotypes (frequency above 0.001), which suggests that blood repertoires may reflect thyroid immune responses. In cross-validation, a model built on a 13 V-J signature told ophthalmopathy apart from stable hyperthyroidism with approximately 90% sensitivity and roughly 81% specificity, and in testing the same model reached 80%/75%.

Amplification of TCR beta CDR3 regions was carried out from RNA transcripts. For the first round of RT-PCR on the TCR CDR3, the HTBI primer set was used together with the Qiagen OneStep RT-PCR kit. Libraries were constructed in a second round of multiplex PCR, after which size selection and purification were performed. Paired-end sequencing of the libraries was performed with 100 bp reads on an Illumina HiSeq2000. The authors' analysis ran thus. SOAPnuke was used to process the raw data, removing reads that contained adapters or uncalled bases, had a mean Phred below 15, or lacked an exact match to the constant primer or identifier. COPE v1.2.5 was used to merge the high-quality paired reads, and each unique nucleotide sequence was defined as a clonotype. MiTCR v1.1 was used to align clonotypes to the IMGT TRBV, TRBD and TRBJ reference segments. Only V-J combinations with frequency above 0.0001, covering approximately 99% of repertoires, were analysed. A TCS score was defined as the ratio between F50 (clonal expansion) and ExV (chaos), using BLOSUM62-based TCRdist between CDR3 peptides within each V-J. Welch's t-statistics and random forest reduced 450 to 600 V-J features to roughly 13, which were used in a naive Bayes classifier (R e1071). TCRdb passed the public sequencing reads through fastp at Q25 and MiXCR, retaining productive beta sequences. Each record represents a unique CDR3 protein, reported with the most common genes and DNA among its rows. The V and J calls come from TCRdb's annotation, not from the publication. This sample lists 75,000 to 100,000 distinct CDR3 sequences; about half were detected once. The ten largest clones capture around 29% of the sample.

The CDR3 starts with the cysteine, ends with the phenylalanine, and has 16 residues. The sequence is cut down to CDR3 DNA, 48 bases in frame from base 1. Looking up the germline V gene (reference sequence) yields CDR1 MNHEY and CDR2 SMNVEV. The V end loses 8 bases and the J end loses 0 bases, and a stretch of 14 bases separates them. As to this clonotype: There is no known antigen for this receptor. No per-base quality is available; no much larger clone lies one base away.

The sequence was obtained from a woman between 35 and 50 years old with Graves' hyperthyroidism. The rearrangement combines TRBV27 with TRBJ2-6; a confident D gene designation cannot be given. The sample comprised blood. The DNA is TGTGCCAGCTCCTTCGGACGGCTCTCTGGGGCCAACGTCCTGACTTTC. Its protein reads: CASSFGRLSGANVLTF.